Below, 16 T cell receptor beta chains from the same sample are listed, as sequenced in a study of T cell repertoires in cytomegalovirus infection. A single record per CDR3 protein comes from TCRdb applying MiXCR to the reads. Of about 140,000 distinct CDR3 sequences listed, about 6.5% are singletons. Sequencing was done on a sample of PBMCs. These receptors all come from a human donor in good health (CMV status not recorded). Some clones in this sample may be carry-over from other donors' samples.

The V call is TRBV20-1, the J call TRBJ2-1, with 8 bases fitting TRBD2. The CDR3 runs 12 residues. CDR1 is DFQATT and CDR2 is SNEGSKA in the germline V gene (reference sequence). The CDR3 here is CGAGAIYNEQFF. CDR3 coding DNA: TGCGGAGCGGGGGCCATTTACAATGAGCAGTTCTTC.

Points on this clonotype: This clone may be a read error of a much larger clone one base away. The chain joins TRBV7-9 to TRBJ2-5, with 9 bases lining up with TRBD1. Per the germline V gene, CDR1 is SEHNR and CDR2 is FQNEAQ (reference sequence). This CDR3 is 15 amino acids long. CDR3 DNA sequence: TGTACCAGCAGCTTAGGACAGGGGAAACAAGAGACCCAGTACTTC. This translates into CTSSLGQGKQETQYF.

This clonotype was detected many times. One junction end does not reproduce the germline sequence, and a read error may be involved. DNA for the CDR3: TGCGGACGTCGATCCTACAGGGATAGCAATCAGCCCCAGCATTTT. Translating it yields CGRRSYRDSNQPQHF. The chain has TRBV12-3 or TRBV12-4 and TRBJ1-5; D is possibly TRBD1 (6 bases). The CDR3 contains 15 residues.

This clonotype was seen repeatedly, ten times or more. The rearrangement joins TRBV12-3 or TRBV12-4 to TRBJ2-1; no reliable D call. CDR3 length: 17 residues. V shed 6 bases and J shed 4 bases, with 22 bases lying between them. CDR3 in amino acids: CASSPAPNKVGYNEQFF. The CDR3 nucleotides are TGTGCCAGCAGCCCCGCCCCTAACAAGGTGGGGTACAATGAGCAGTTCTTC.

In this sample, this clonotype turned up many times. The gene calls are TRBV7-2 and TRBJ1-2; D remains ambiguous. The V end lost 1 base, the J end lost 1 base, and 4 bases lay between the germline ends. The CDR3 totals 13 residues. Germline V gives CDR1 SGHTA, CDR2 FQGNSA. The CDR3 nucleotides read TGTGCCAGCAGCTTAGTTAGTAACTATGGCTACACCTTC. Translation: CASSLVSNYGYTF.

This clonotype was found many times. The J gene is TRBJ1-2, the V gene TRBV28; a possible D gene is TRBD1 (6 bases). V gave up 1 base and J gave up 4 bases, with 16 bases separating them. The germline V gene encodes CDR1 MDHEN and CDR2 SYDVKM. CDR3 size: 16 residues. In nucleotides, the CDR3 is TGTGCCAGCAGTTTATCCCCAGGGGCCATACCCTATGGCTACACCTTC. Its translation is CASSLSPGAIPYGYTF.

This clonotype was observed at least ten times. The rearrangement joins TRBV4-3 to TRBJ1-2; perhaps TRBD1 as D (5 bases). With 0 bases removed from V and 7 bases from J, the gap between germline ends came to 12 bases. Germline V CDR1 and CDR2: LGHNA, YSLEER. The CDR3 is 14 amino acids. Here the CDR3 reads CASSQDVVQGGYTF. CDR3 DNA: TGCGCCAGCAGCCAAGATGTAGTCCAGGGTGGCTACACCTTC.

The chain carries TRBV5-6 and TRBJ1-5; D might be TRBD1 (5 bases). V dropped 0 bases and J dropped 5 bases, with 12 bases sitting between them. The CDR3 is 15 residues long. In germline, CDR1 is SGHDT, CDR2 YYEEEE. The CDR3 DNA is TGTGCCAGCAGCTTGGTCGGGGCGCGAGATCAGCCCCAGCATTTT. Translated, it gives CASSLVGARDQPQHF.

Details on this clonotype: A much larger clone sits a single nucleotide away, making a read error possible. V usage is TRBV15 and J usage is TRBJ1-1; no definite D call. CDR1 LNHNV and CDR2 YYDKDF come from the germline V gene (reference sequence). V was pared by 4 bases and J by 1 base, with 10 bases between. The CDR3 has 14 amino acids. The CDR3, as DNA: TGTGCCACCAGCATCATCACTGGGAACACTGAAGCTTTCTTT. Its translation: CATSIITGNTEAFF.

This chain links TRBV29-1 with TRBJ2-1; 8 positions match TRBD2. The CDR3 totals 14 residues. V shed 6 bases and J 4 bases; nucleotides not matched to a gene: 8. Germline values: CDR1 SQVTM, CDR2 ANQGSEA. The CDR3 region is CSVDTSGLYNEQFF. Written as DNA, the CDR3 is TGCAGCGTGGATACTAGCGGCTTGTACAATGAGCAGTTCTTC.

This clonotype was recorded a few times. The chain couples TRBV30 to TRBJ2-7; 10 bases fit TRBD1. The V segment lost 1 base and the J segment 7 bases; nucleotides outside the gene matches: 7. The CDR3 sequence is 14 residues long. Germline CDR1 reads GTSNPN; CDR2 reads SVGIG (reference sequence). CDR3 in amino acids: CAWSGDRGNLEQYF. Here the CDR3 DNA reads TGTGCCTGGAGTGGGGACAGGGGAAACTTAGAGCAGTACTTC.

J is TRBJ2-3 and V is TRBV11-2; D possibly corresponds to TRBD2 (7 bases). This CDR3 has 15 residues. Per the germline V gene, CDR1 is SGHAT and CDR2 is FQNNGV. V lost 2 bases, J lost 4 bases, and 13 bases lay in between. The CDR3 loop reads CASSLSFGGPDTQYF. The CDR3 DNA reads TGTGCCAGCAGCTTAAGTTTCGGGGGGCCAGATACGCAGTATTTT. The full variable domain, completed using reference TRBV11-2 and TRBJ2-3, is EAGVAQSPRYKIIEKRQSVAFWCNPISGHATLYWYQQILGQGPKLLIQFQNNGVVDDSQLPKDRFSAERLKGVDSTLKIQPAKLEDSAVYLCASSLSFGGPDTQYFGPGTRLTVL.

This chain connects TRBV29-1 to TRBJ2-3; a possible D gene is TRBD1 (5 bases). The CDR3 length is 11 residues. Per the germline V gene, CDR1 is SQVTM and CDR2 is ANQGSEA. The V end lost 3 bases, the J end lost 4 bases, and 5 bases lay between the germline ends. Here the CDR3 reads CSVEGPDTQYF. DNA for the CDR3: TGCAGCGTTGAGGGGCCAGATACGCAGTATTTT.

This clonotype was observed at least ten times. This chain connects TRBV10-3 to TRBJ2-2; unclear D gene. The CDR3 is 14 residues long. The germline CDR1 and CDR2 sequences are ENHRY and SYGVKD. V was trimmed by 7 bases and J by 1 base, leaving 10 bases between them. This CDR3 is CAIKVAGNTGELFF. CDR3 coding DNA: TGTGCCATCAAGGTGGCCGGGAACACCGGGGAGCTGTTTTTT.

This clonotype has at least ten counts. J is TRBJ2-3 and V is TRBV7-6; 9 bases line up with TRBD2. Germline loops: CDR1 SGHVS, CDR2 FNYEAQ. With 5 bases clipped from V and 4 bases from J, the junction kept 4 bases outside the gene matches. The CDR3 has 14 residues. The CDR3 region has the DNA TGTGCCAGCAGCCCGGGACTAGCCTCAGATACGCAGTATTTT. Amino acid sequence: CASSPGLASDTQYF.

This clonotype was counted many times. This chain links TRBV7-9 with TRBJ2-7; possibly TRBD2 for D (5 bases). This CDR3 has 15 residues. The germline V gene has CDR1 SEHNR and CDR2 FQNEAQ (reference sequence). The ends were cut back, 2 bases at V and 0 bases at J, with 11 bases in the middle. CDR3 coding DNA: TGTGCCAGCAGCTTAAGCGGTAGCAGCTCCTACGAGCAGTACTTC. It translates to CASSLSGSSSYEQYF. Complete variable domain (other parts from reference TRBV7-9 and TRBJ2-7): DTGVSQNPRHKITKRGQNVTFRCDPISEHNRLYWYRQTLGQGPEFLTYFQNEAQLEKSRLLSDRFSAERPKGSFSTLEIQRTEQGDSAMYLCASSLSGSSSYEQYFGPGTRLTVT.